The 6 T cell receptor beta chains below all came from one sample that was sequenced in a study of blood T cells in healthy people across ages. The use of a sample-barcoded 5' primer and a J-beta primer mix characterized a second PCR of about 7 to 12 cycles. TCRdb analysed the 5' RACE reads with MiXCR anew, one entry per CDR3 protein. The data show 650,000 to 1,000,000 distinct CDR3 sequences, 35% to 50% seen once. Sequenced: blood. The receptors derive from a man aged 80 or over in good health.

V is TRBV9 and J is TRBJ1-4, with 7 bases identical to TRBD1. Germline CDR1 and CDR2: SGDLS and YYNGEE. The CDR3 contains 15 residues. V gave up 0 bases and J gave up 8 bases; unmatched junction bases: 7. The CDR3 DNA reads as TGTGCCAGCAGCGTAGCAGACAGGGTATGGGAAAAACTGTTTTTT. As protein: CASSVADRVWEKLFF.

The rearrangement joins TRBV5-8 to TRBJ2-5, with D hard to call. V gave up 0 bases and J gave up 2 bases, with 14 bases separating them. Germline CDR1 reads SGHTS; CDR2 reads YDEGEE. The CDR3 has 16 residues. CDR3 loop: CASSLAVMPSQETQYF. The CDR3 nucleotides are TGTGCCAGCAGCTTGGCCGTTATGCCGTCGCAAGAGACCCAGTACTTC.

The V gene is TRBV4-3, the J gene TRBJ2-1; D is perhaps TRBD2 (6 bases). TRBJ2-7 explains the end of the DNA better; the J call may be wrong. The CDR3 covers 18 residues. CDR1 and CDR2 from the germline V gene are LGHNA and YSLEER. The CDR3 sequence is CASSQDDGPGGSYNEQYF. Here the CDR3 DNA reads TGCGCCAGCAGCCAAGACGACGGGCCTGGGGGGTCCTACAATGAGCAGTACTTC.

V gene TRBV28 combines with J gene TRBJ2-3; tentatively, D is TRBD2 (7 bases). CDR3 length: 15 amino acids. Germline CDR1 and CDR2: MDHEN and SYDVKM. V shed 3 bases and J shed 2 bases, with 12 bases lying between them. CDR3 nucleotide sequence: TGTGCCAGCAGTTTCCGGGGGGCCCACACAGATACGCAGTATTTT. Translated: CASSFRGAHTDTQYF.

This clonotype was seen only a few times. This rearrangement joins TRBV20-1 to TRBJ2-5; D gene ambiguous. This CDR3 is built from 11 residues. Germline V gives CDR1 DFQATT, CDR2 SNEGSKA (reference sequence). With 6 bases removed from V and 1 base from J, the gap between germline ends came to 6 bases. The CDR3 DNA follows: TGCAGTGCGTATCTCCAAGAGACCCAGTACTTC. Translated, it gives CSAYLQETQYF.

This clonotype was observed a single time. At one end, the junction sequence differs from germline, possibly due to a read error. V is TRBV7-2 and J is TRBJ2-4, with 10 bases aligning to TRBD1. From germline, CDR1 is SGHTA and CDR2 FQGNSA. This CDR3 is built from 14 residues. CDR3 amino acids: CASSRQGARNIQYF. CDR3 bases: TGTGCCAGCAGTAGACAGGGGGCCAGAAACATTCAGTACTTC.